Below are 26 T cell receptor beta chains sequenced from a single sample in a study of blood T cell repertoires in COVID-19. Profiled with immunoSEQ multiplex PCR; TCRdb holds only in-frame clones, not every one. The sample lists fewer than 90,000 clones; 70% to 90% were seen once. The sample taken for sequencing was peripheral blood. The receptors shown here come from a human donor in a cohort sampled during active COVID-19.

The table lists this clone with a count of one. The J gene is TRBJ2-5, the V gene TRBV7-6; 15 nucleotides align to TRBD2. V shed 5 bases and J 1 base; nucleotides not matched to a gene: 8. This CDR3 has 18 residues. Looked up from germline, CDR1 is SGHVS and CDR2 is FNYEAQ. CDR3 nucleotides: TGTGCCAGCAGCGGTGGGACTAGCGGGAGGATCAGCCAAGAGACCCAGTACTTC. Amino acids: CASSGGTSGRISQETQYF. The full variable domain, with the rest looked up from reference TRBV7-6 and TRBJ2-5, is GAGVSQSPRYKVTKRGQDVALRCDPISGHVSLYWYRQALGQGPEFLTYFNYEAQQDKSGLPNDRFSAERPEGSISTLTIQRTEQRDSAMYRCASSGGTSGRISQETQYFGPGTRLLVL.

The chain has TRBV5-6 and TRBJ2-7; the D gene is possibly TRBD1 (6 bases). This CDR3 is 12 amino acids long. Between the trimmed V and J ends, which lost 4 bases and 2 bases, there was a span of 7 bases. In germline, CDR1 is SGHDT, CDR2 YYEEEE. The CDR3 DNA reads as TGTGCCAGCAGCCGGGACACCTACGAGCAGTACTTC. Its protein product is CASSRDTYEQYF.

The chain employs TRBV6-5 and TRBJ1-3, with unresolved D. The CDR3 is 14 residues long. The germline V and J ends were trimmed by 5 bases and 0 bases, with 8 bases remaining between them. Germline-derived CDR1 and CDR2 are MNHEY and SVGAGI. DNA for the CDR3: TGTGCCAGCAGTCCCGACTACTCTGGAAACACCATATATTTT. Protein: CASSPDYSGNTIYF.

The genes are TRBV2 and TRBJ2-4; tentatively, D is TRBD2 (6 bases). Trimming removed 8 bases at V and 5 bases at J, with 13 bases between. Germline loops: CDR1 SNHLY, CDR2 FYNNEI. CDR3 length: 13 residues. Written as DNA, the CDR3 is TGTGCCAGCGGAATAGCGGCCGAAAACATTCAGTACTTC. This gives the protein CASGIAAENIQYF.

This chain joins TRBV15 and TRBJ1-1; D perhaps matches TRBD1 (6 bases). The germline V and J ends were trimmed by 3 bases and 2 bases, with 13 bases remaining between them. CDR3 length: 15 residues. CDR1 and CDR2 from the germline V gene are LNHNV and YYDKDF (reference sequence). CDR3: CATSSPWGPNTEAFF. CDR3 DNA sequence: TGTGCCACCAGCAGCCCGTGGGGGCCTAACACTGAAGCTTTCTTT.

The V and J genes are TRBV30 and TRBJ2-3, with 7 bases aligning to TRBD1. From germline, CDR1 is GTSNPN and CDR2 SVGIG (reference sequence). The CDR3 totals 13 residues. The junction had 11 bases not matched to a gene; V was cut back by 8 bases and J by 6 bases. The CDR3 loop is CAGEAGGGDTQYF. As DNA, the CDR3 is TGTGCCGGAGAGGCAGGGGGTGGGGATACGCAGTATTTT.

Worth noting for this clone: Germline is not matched at one junction end, which may reflect a read error. CDR3 protein: CASSSGTGQSYEQYF. In DNA form, the CDR3 reads TGTGCTAGCAGCTCCGGGACAGGGCAATCCTACGAGCAGTACTTC. This rearrangement joins TRBV7-7 to TRBJ2-7; 9 bases match TRBD1. Germline lookup yields CDR1 SSHAT and CDR2 FNYEAQ (reference sequence). The CDR3 contains 15 residues.

The J gene is TRBJ1-2, the V gene TRBV28; 9 nucleotides match TRBD1. Germline V gene data show CDR1 as MDHEN and CDR2 as SYDVKM. V was clipped by 5 bases and J by 10 bases; unmatched bases: 17. This CDR3 has 16 residues. In nucleotides, the CDR3 is TGTGCCAGCAGTCTTGGGACAGGGTTTAAGTTCCCGGCCTACACCTTC. This encodes CASSLGTGFKFPAYTF.

The CDR3 is CASSLSRGADTQYF. The CDR3 coding sequence is TGTGCCAGCAGCTTAAGCAGGGGGGCAGATACGCAGTATTTT. The rearrangement joins TRBV7-9 to TRBJ2-3; D is perhaps TRBD1 (7 bases). Germline CDR1 reads SEHNR; CDR2 reads FQNEAQ (reference sequence). The CDR3 contains 14 residues. Trimming pared 2 bases from V and 4 bases from J, leaving 10 bases between.

This chain joins TRBV11-2 and TRBJ2-7, with 7 nucleotides matching TRBD1. The germline V gene has CDR1 SGHAT and CDR2 FQNNGV. The CDR3 totals 14 residues. Losses at the gene ends were 5 bases for V and 2 bases for J; bases not matched to a gene: 6. This chain's CDR3 is CASSHGQVAYEQYF. CDR3 in DNA: TGTGCCAGCAGCCACGGACAGGTCGCCTACGAGCAGTACTTC.

This sequence joins TRBV19 and TRBJ1-4, with 8 bases matching TRBD1. The CDR3 is made up of 14 amino acids. J gave up 5 bases and V 4 bases, and 3 bases lay outside the gene matches. Germline V gene sequence: CDR1 LNHDA, CDR2 SQIVND (reference sequence). CDR3 in DNA: TGTGCCAGTAGTAAGAGGACAGGGAATGAAAAACTGTTTTTT. Translation: CASSKRTGNEKLFF. The whole variable domain, filled in from reference TRBV19 and TRBJ1-4, reads DGGITQSPKYLFRKEGQNVTLSCEQNLNHDAMYWYRQDPGQGLRLIYYSQIVNDFQKGDIAEGYSVSREKKESFPLTVTSAQKNPTAFYLCASSKRTGNEKLFFGSGTQLSVL.

The V gene is TRBV5-1, the J gene TRBJ1-5; unclear D gene. Germline V gives CDR1 SGHRS, CDR2 YFSETQ. The CDR3 has 14 amino acids. Trimming left V 0 bases short and J 3 bases short, with 7 bases between. CDR3 protein: CASSLDSPNQPQHF. The DNA for the CDR3 is TGCGCCAGCAGCTTGGACAGCCCCAATCAGCCCCAGCATTTT.

The rearrangement uses TRBV13 and TRBJ2-3; perhaps TRBD2 as D (6 bases). The V end was cut by 8 bases, the J end by 6 bases, with 18 bases between. CDR3 length: 14 residues. Germline V gene data show CDR1 as PRHDT and CDR2 as FYEKMQ (reference sequence). The CDR3 DNA follows: TGTGCCAGCCCCCTGCGGGGCCCCAGCGATACGCAGTATTTT. Encoded protein: CASPLRGPSDTQYF.

V usage is TRBV7-3 and J usage is TRBJ1-1; tentatively, D is TRBD1 (5 bases). The CDR3 length is 14 residues. CDR1 and CDR2 from the germline V gene are SGHTA and FQGTGA. Trimming pared 3 bases from V and 5 bases from J, leaving 13 bases between. The CDR3 region has the DNA TGTGCCAGCAGCTTTGGGGGGTCTGGGACTGAAGCTTTCTTT. This encodes CASSFGGSGTEAFF.

This rearrangement joins TRBV19 to TRBJ2-7; TRBD2 is a possible D gene (5 bases). This CDR3 contains 15 residues. The V end was cut by 4 bases, the J end by 2 bases, with 15 bases between. Per germline, CDR1 LNHDA and CDR2 SQIVND (reference sequence). The DNA of the CDR3 is TGTGCCAGTAGTACCGGCCGGGATTCCCCCTACGAGCAGTACTTC. It yields the protein CASSTGRDSPYEQYF.

Here the CDR3 reads CASIAGITDTQYF. The CDR3 DNA follows: TGTGCCAGCATTGCCGGGATCACAGATACGCAGTATTTT. This chain links TRBV2 with TRBJ2-3, with a weak D call TRBD2 (5 bases). CDR3 length: 13 amino acids. V shed 7 bases and J shed 2 bases, with 10 bases lying between them. Germline V gene data show CDR1 as SNHLY and CDR2 as FYNNEI.

The V and J genes are TRBV11-3 and TRBJ2-6; D gene unclear. The CDR3 is 17 amino acids. The V gene's germline CDR1 is SGHNT and CDR2 YENEEA. V was pared by 5 bases and J by 0 bases, with 14 bases between. The DNA for the CDR3 is TGTGCCAGCAGCGCTACCCCAAGTTACTCTGGGGCCAACGTCCTGACTTTC. Its protein product is CASSATPSYSGANVLTF.

The rearrangement joins TRBV19 to TRBJ1-2; no firm D call. V was pared by 5 bases and J by 1 base, with 5 bases between. The germline CDR1 and CDR2 sequences are LNHDA and SQIVND (reference sequence). The CDR3 has 12 amino acids. CDR3 in DNA: TGTGCCAGTAGTCCCGGTAACTATGGCTACACCTTC. Its protein is CASSPGNYGYTF. The entire variable domain, with the rest obtained from reference TRBV19 and TRBJ1-2, is as follows: DGGITQSPKYLFRKEGQNVTLSCEQNLNHDAMYWYRQDPGQGLRLIYYSQIVNDFQKGDIAEGYSVSREKKESFPLTVTSAQKNPTAFYLCASSPGNYGYTFGSGTRLTVV.

V is TRBV11-2 and J is TRBJ1-4; D gene unclear. Deletions cut 5 bases from V and 3 bases from J, with 13 bases between. In germline, CDR1 is SGHAT, CDR2 FQNNGV. This CDR3 contains 15 residues. The DNA of the CDR3 is TGTGCCAGCAGCGAGCGGGGTAGGCCTAATGAAAAACTGTTTTTT. Translating gives CASSERGRPNEKLFF.

V is TRBV5-3 and J is TRBJ1-5; 11 bases are shared with TRBD1. TRBV5-3 is treated as an ORF (open reading frame) with a function not yet certain. CDR3 length: 14 amino acids. Trimming cost V 7 bases and J 6 bases; bases outside gene matches: 6. The DNA of the CDR3 is TGTGCCAGAGGGGGACAGGGGGTGTGTCAGCCCCAGCATTTT. Amino acid sequence: CARGGQGVCQPQHF.

The sample holds one count of this clone. The chain carries TRBV7-3 and TRBJ2-2; TRBD2 might be the D (5 bases). In germline, CDR1 is SGHTA, CDR2 FQGTGA. This CDR3 is 13 amino acids long. Trimming stripped 5 bases from V and 7 bases from J, with 11 bases between. Here the CDR3 reads CASSPIGGGELFF. Written as DNA, the CDR3 is TGTGCCAGCAGCCCTATAGGAGGCGGGGAGCTGTTTTTT.

The chain recombines TRBV10-1 with TRBJ2-2; TRBD1 matches 8 bases. The germline gives CDR1 WNHNN, CDR2 SYGVQD (reference sequence). The junction had 1 base not matched to a gene; V was cut back by 4 bases and J by 0 bases. CDR3 length equals 15 residues. The CDR3 DNA reads as TGCGCCAGCAGTGGACAGGGGTCGAACACCGGGGAGCTGTTTTTT. Its translation is CASSGQGSNTGELFF.

The chain has TRBV6-5 and TRBJ2-7; possibly TRBD2 for D (5 bases). Trimming took 5 bases from V and 2 from J, leaving 16 bases between them. Germline CDR1 MNHEY, CDR2 SVGAGI. This CDR3 region has 15 residues. The CDR3 DNA reads as TGTGCCAGCAGTCCCCGGTGGTCTAGCCCCTACGAGCAGTACTTC. Translating it yields CASSPRWSSPYEQYF.

This chain links TRBV5-5 with TRBJ2-5, with D perhaps TRBD1 (5 bases). Looked up from germline, CDR1 is SGHKS and CDR2 is YYEKEE (reference sequence). CDR3 length: 14 amino acids. Trimming removed 4 bases from V and 5 bases from J, with 15 bases in between. This chain's CDR3 is CASSTVGAGETQYF. For the CDR3, the DNA is TGTGCCAGCAGCACCGTAGGGGCTGGGGAGACCCAGTACTTC.

The J gene is TRBJ1-1, the V gene TRBV5-1, with D tentatively TRBD1 (6 bases). Germline V CDR1 and CDR2: SGHRS, YFSETQ. V dropped 4 bases and J dropped 4 bases, with 17 bases sitting between them. The CDR3 contains 15 residues. The CDR3 here is CASSPLGAVSTEAFF. For the CDR3, the DNA is TGCGCCAGCAGCCCACTGGGGGCGGTGTCCACTGAAGCTTTCTTT.

The chain combines TRBV30 with TRBJ2-1; 9 bases are shared with TRBD2. CDR3 size: 14 residues. In germline, CDR1 is GTSNPN, CDR2 SVGIG (reference sequence). Trimming took 3 bases from V and 8 from J; bases not matched to a gene: 8. The CDR3 DNA follows: TGTGCCTGGAGCAGGGGACTAGCAGCGGATGAGCAGTTCTTC. This encodes CAWSRGLAADEQFF.